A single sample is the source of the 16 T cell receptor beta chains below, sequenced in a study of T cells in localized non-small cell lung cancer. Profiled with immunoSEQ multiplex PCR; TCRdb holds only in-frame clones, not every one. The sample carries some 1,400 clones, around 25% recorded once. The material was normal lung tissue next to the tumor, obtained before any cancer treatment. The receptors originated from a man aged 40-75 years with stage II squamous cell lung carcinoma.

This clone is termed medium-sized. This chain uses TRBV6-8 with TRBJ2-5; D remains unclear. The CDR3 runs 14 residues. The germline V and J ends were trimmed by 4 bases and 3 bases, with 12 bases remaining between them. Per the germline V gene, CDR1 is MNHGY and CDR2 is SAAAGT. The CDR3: CASSSPKAEETQYF. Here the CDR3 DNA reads TGTGCCAGCAGTTCCCCCAAAGCTGAAGAGACCCAGTACTTC.

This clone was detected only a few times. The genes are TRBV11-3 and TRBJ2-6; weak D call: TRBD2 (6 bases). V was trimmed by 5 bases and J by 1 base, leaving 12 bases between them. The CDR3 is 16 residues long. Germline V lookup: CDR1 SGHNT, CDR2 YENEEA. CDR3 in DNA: TGTGCCAGCAGCCGAGAACTAGCTTCTGGGGCCAACGTCCTGACTTTC. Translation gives CASSRELASGANVLTF.

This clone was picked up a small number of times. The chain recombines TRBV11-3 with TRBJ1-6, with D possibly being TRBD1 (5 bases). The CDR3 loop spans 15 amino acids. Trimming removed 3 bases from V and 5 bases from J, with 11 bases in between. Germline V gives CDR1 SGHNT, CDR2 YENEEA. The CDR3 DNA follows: TGTGCCAGCAGCTTGGAAGACAGTAATAATTCACCCCTCCACTTT. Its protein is CASSLEDSNNSPLHF.

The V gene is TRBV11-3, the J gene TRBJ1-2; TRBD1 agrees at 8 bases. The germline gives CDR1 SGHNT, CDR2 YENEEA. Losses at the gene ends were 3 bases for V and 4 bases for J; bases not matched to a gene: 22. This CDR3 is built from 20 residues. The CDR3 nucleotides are TGTGCCAGCAGCTTGGAGGTGTTGGGCAGGGGGCCAACGAGGAGCTATGGCTACACCTTC. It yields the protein CASSLEVLGRGPTRSYGYTF.

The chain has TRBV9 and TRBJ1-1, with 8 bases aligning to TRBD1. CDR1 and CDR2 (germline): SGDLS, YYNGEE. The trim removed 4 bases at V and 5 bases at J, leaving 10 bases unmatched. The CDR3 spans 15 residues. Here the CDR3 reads CASSKTTGDGTEAFF. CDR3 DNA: TGTGCCAGCAGCAAGACGACAGGGGACGGGACTGAAGCTTTCTTT.

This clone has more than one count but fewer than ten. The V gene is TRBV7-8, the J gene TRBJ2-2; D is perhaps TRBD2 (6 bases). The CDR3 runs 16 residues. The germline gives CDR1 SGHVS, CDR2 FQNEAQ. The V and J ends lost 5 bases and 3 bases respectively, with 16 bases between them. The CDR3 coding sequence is TGTGCCAGCAGCCCGACTAGTAAAAGTGACACCGGGGAGCTGTTTTTT. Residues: CASSPTSKSDTGELFF.

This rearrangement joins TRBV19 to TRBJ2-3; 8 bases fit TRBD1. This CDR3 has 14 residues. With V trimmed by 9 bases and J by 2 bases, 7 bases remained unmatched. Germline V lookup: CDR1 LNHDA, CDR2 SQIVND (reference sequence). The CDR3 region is CASNMDRVTDTQYF. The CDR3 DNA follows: TGTGCCAGCAATATGGACAGGGTCACAGATACGCAGTATTTT.

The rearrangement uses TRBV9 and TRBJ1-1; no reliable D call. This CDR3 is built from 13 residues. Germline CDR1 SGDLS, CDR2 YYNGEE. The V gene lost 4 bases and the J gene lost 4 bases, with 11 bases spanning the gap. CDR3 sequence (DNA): TGTGCCAGCAGCTTACGACCGGGCACTGAAGCTTTCTTT. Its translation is CASSLRPGTEAFF.

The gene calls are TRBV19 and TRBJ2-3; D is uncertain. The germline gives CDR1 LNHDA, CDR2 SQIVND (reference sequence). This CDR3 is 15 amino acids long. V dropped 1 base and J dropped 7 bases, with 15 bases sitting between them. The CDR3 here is CASSIAQTGEHTQYF. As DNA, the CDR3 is TGTGCCAGTAGTATAGCGCAGACTGGGGAACATACGCAGTATTTT.

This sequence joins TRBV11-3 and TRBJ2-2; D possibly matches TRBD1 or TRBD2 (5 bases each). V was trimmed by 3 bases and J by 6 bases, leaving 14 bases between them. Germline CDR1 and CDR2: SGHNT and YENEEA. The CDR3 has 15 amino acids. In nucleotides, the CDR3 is TGTGCCAGCAGCTTCGAGCAAAGGGACGCCGGGGAGCTGTTTTTT. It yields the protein CASSFEQRDAGELFF. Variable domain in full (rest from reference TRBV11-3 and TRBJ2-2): EAGVVQSPRYKIIEKKQPVAFWCNPISGHNTLYWYLQNLGQGPELLIRYENEEAVDDSQLPKDRFSAERLKGVDSTLKIQPAELGDSAVYLCASSFEQRDAGELFFGEGSRLTVL.

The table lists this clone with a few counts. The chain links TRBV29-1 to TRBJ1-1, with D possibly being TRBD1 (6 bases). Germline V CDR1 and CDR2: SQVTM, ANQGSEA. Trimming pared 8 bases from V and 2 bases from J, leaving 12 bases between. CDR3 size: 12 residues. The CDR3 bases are TGCAGCTTCCGGGACATAAACACTGAAGCTTTCTTT. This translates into CSFRDINTEAFF.

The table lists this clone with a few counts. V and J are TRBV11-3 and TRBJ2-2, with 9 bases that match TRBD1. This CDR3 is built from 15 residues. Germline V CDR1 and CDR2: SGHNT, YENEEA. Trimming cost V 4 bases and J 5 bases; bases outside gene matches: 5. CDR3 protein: CASSSGQGGTGELFF. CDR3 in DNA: TGTGCCAGCAGCTCGGGACAGGGAGGAACCGGGGAGCTGTTTTTT.

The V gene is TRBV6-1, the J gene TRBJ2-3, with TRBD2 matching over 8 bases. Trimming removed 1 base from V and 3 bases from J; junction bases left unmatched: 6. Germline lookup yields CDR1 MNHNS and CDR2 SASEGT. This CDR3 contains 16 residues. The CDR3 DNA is TGTGCCAGCAGTGAAGGCTGGGCGGGGGGAACAGATACGCAGTATTTT. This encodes CASSEGWAGGTDTQYF.

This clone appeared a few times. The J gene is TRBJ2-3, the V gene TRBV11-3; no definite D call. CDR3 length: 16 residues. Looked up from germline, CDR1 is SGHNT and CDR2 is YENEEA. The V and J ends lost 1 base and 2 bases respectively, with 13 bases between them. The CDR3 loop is CASSLGREIITDTQYF. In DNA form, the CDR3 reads TGTGCCAGCAGCTTAGGGAGAGAGATTATCACAGATACGCAGTATTTT.

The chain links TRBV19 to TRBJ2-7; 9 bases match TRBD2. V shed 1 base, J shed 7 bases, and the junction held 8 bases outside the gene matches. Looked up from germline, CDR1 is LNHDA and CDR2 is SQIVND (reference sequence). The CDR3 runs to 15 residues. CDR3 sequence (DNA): TGTGCCAGTAGTATAGGAGCGGGAGGCTCGGAAGAGCAGTACTTC. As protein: CASSIGAGGSEEQYF. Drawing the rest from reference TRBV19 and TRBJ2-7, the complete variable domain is DGGITQSPKYLFRKEGQNVTLSCEQNLNHDAMYWYRQDPGQGLRLIYYSQIVNDFQKGDIAEGYSVSREKKESFPLTVTSAQKNPTAFYLCASSIGAGGSEEQYFGPGTRLTVT.

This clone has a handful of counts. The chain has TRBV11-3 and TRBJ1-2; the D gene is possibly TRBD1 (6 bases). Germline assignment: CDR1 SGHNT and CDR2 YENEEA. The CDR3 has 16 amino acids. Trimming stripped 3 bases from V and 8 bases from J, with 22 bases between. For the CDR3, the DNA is TGTGCCAGCAGCTTGGCCACGGGGCAACAGGGAAGAGGCTACACCTTC. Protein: CASSLATGQQGRGYTF.